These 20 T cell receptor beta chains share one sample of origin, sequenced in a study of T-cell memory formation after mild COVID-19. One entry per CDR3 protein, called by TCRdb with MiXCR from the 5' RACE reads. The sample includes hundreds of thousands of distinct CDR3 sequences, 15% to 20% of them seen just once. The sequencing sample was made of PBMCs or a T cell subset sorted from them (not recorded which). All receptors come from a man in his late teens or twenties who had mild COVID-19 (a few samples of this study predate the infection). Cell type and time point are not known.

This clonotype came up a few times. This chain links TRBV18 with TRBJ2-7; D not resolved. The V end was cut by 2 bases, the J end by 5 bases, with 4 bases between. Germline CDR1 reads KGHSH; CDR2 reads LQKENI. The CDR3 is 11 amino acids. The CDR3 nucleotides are TGTGCCAGCTCACCAATTGACGAGCAGTACTTC. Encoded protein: CASSPIDEQYF.

The CDR3 nucleotides are TGTGCCAGCAGCCAACAGGGGCCCTATGGAAACACCATATATTTT. This sequence encodes CASSQQGPYGNTIYF. The chain uses TRBV4-2 and TRBJ1-3; possible D gene TRBD1, 6 bases. CDR3 length: 15 residues. Trimming removed 2 bases at V and 3 bases at J, with 11 bases between. The germline gives CDR1 LGHNA, CDR2 YNFKEQ.

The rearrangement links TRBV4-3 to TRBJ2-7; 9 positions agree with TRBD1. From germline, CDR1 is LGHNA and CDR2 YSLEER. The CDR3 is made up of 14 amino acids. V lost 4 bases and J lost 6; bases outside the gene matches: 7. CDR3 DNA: TGCGCCAGCAGCCGCCGACAGGGGGTAGGCGAGCAGTACTTC. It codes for CASSRRQGVGEQYF.

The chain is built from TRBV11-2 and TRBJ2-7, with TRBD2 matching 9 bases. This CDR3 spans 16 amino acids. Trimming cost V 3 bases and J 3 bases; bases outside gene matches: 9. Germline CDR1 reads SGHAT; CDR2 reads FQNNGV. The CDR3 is CASSLGIAGALYEQYF. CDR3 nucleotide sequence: TGTGCCAGCAGCTTGGGGATAGCGGGGGCACTCTACGAGCAGTACTTC.

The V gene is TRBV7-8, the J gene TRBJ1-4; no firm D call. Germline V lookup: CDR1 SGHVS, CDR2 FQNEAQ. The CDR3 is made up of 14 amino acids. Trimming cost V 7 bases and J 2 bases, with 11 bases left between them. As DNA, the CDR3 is TGTGCCAGCATGGAGTGGCATACTAATGAAAAACTGTTTTTT. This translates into CASMEWHTNEKLFF.

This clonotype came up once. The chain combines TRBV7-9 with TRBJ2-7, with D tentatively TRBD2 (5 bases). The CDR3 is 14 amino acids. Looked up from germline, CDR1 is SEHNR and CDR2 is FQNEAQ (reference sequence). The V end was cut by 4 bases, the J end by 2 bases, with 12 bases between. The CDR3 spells CASSYPGKTYEQYF. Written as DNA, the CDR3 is TGTGCCAGCAGCTACCCCGGGAAAACCTACGAGCAGTACTTC.

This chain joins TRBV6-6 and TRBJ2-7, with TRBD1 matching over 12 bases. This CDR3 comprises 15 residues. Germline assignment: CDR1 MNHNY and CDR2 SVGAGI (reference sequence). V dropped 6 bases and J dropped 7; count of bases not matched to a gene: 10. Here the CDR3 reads CASSSPGQGAREQYV. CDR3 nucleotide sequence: TGTGCCAGCAGCTCCCCGGGACAGGGGGCTCGGGAGCAGTACGTC.

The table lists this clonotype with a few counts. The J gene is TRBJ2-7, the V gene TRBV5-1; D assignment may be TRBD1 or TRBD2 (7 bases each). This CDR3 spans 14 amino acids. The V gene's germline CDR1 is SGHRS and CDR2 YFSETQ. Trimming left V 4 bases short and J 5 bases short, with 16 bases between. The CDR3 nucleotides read TGCGCCAGCAGCAGAGGGGGGGACAGCCACGAGCAGTACGTC. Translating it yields CASSRGGDSHEQYV.

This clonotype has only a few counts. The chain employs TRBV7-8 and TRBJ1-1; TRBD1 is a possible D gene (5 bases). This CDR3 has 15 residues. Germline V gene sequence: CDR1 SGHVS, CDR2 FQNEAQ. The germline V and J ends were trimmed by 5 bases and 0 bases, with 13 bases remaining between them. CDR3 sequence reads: CASSPWGTVNTEAFF. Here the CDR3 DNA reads TGTGCCAGCAGCCCCTGGGGGACGGTGAACACTGAAGCTTTCTTT.

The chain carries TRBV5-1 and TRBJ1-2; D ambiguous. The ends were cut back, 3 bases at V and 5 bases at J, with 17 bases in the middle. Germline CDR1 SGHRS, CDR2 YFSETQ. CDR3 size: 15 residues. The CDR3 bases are TGCGCCAGCAGCTCCGAAAGAAGCCTCCCGTATGGCTACACCTTC. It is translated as CASSSERSLPYGYTF.

This chain's CDR3 is CASTETGRYGYTF. The CDR3 nucleotides are TGTGCCAGCACCGAGACAGGGAGGTATGGCTACACCTTC. This chain links TRBV7-9 with TRBJ1-2, with 7 bases fitting TRBD1. In germline, CDR1 is SEHNR, CDR2 FQNEAQ (reference sequence). This CDR3 contains 13 residues. The V segment lost 7 bases and the J segment 5 bases; nucleotides outside the gene matches: 7.

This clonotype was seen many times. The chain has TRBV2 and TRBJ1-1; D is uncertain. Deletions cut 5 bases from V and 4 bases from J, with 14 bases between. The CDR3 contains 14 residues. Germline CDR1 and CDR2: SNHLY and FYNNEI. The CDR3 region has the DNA TGTGCCAGCAGTCTATCCACGGAGGGCACTGAAGCTTTCTTT. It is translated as CASSLSTEGTEAFF.

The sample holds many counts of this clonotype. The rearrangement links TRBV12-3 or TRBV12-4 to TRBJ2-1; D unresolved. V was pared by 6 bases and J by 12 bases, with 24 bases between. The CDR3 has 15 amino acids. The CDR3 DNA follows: TGTGCCAGCAGCCGCCACGGTGTGGGCCGTCTCGGGCAGTTCTTC. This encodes CASSRHGVGRLGQFF.

Here the CDR3 reads CASSKAGQDILQETQYF. CDR3 DNA: TGTGCCAGCAGCAAAGCGGGGCAGGATATTCTCCAAGAGACCCAGTACTTC. The rearrangement uses TRBV21-1 and TRBJ2-5. TRBV21-1 is described as a pseudogene. This CDR3 region has 17 residues.

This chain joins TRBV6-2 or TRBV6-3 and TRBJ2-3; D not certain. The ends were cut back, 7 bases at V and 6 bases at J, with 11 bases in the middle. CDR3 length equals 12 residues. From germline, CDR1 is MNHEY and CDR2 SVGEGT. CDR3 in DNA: TGTGCCAGCACCCAATTTGGGGATACGCAGTATTTT. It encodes CASTQFGDTQYF.

The CDR3 coding sequence is TGTGCCAGCAGTTACGACTTCACTAGCACAGATACGCAGTATTTT. The encoded protein is CASSYDFTSTDTQYF. The chain has TRBV6-2 or TRBV6-3 and TRBJ2-3; no definite D call. The CDR3 contains 15 residues. Germline V CDR1 and CDR2: MNHEY, SVGEGT. V was cut by 2 bases and J by 0 bases, with 9 bases left in between.

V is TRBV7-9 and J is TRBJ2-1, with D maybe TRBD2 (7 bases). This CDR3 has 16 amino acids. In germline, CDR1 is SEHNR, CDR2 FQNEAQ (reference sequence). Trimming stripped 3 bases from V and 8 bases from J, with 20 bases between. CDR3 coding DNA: TGTGCCAGCAGCTTCAAAGGGGGAGGGCCCACCGATGAGCAGTTCTTC. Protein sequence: CASSFKGGGPTDEQFF.

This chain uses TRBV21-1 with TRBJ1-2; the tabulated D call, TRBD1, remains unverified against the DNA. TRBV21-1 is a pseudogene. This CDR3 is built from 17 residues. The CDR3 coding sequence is TGTGCCAGCAGCAAATACCAGGGCGCCCCTTTCAACTATGGCTACACCTTC. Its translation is CASSKYQGAPFNYGYTF.

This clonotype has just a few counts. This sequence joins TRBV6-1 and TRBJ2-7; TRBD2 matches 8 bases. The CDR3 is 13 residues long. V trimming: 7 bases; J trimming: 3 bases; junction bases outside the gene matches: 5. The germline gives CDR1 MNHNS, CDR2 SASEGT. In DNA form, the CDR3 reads TGTGCCAGCATTCGGGCGGGGGGCTACGAGCAGTACTTC. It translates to CASIRAGGYEQYF.

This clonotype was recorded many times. CDR3 sequence reads: CASSQASSGGGEQFF. The CDR3 region has the DNA TGCGCCAGCAGCCAAGCGTCTAGCGGGGGTGGAGAGCAGTTCTTC. The gene calls are TRBV4-1 and TRBJ2-1, with 10 bases that match TRBD2. Trimming at V came to 1 base and at J to 10 bases, leaving 7 bases not matched to a gene. Per the germline V gene, CDR1 is MGHRA and CDR2 is YSYEKL. The CDR3 runs to 15 residues.